The 7 T cell receptor beta chains given below trace back to one sample, sequenced in a study of cytomegalovirus exposure and HLA in healthy donors. Amplification used 60 Vbeta primers and 13 Jbeta primers. Sequencing used immunoSEQ multiplex PCR; TCRdb keeps in-frame clones, though not all of them. The sample holds about 140,000 clones, approximately 80% seen once. Sequencing input: PBMCs. These receptors all come from a woman in her sixties in good health and CMV-seropositive.

The chain joins TRBV7-9 to TRBJ2-7; TRBD2 is a possible D gene (6 bases). Between the trimmed V and J ends, which lost 1 base and 6 bases, there was a span of 13 bases. The CDR3 covers 14 residues. Germline V gene lookup returns CDR1 SEHNR and CDR2 FQNEAQ (reference sequence). CDR3 residues: CASSLGRDAGEQYF. CDR3 in DNA: TGTGCCAGCAGCTTAGGGCGGGACGCCGGCGAGCAGTACTTC.

The chain joins TRBV6-5 to TRBJ1-1; D gene unclear. CDR1 and CDR2 from the germline V gene are MNHEY and SVGAGI. The CDR3 length is 14 residues. V lost 6 bases, J lost 0 bases, and 11 bases lay in between. CDR3 amino acids: CASRQRRVNTEAFF. As DNA, the CDR3 is TGTGCCAGCAGGCAACGCCGGGTGAACACTGAAGCTTTCTTT.

The genes are TRBV30 and TRBJ1-5; a possible D gene is TRBD1 (5 bases). Between the trimmed V and J ends, which lost 0 bases and 7 bases, there was a span of 13 bases. In germline, CDR1 is GTSNPN, CDR2 SVGIG (reference sequence). This CDR3 comprises 14 residues. This chain's CDR3 is CAWSVEIGEQPQHF. The CDR3 DNA sequence: TGTGCCTGGAGTGTAGAAATAGGGGAACAGCCCCAGCATTTT.

This chain joins TRBV30 and TRBJ2-1; D call uncertain. V shed 6 bases and J shed 5 bases, with 14 bases lying between them. From germline, CDR1 is GTSNPN and CDR2 SVGIG (reference sequence). The CDR3 length is 13 residues. The CDR3 loop is CACYSTVHNEQFF. The CDR3 DNA reads as TGTGCCTGTTACTCCACCGTCCACAATGAGCAGTTCTTC.

The CDR3 nucleotides are TGTGCCAGCAGCCCCATGGCAGGGGGATTCAACGAAGCTTTCTTT. This encodes CASSPMAGGFNEAFF. V is TRBV27 and J is TRBJ1-1; 7 positions match TRBD1. Trimming at V came to 6 bases and at J to 8 bases, leaving 15 bases not matched to a gene. The CDR3 has 15 amino acids. CDR1 is MNHEY and CDR2 is SMNVEV in the germline V gene (reference sequence).

This chain joins TRBV28 and TRBJ2-7, with 7 bases fitting TRBD2. Germline CDR1 and CDR2: MDHEN and SYDVKM. The CDR3 has 17 amino acids. With V trimmed by 1 base and J by 2 bases, 11 bases remained unmatched. The CDR3: CASSLSRWGEGTYEQYF. Written as DNA, the CDR3 is TGTGCCAGCAGTTTATCCCGGTGGGGGGAGGGAACCTACGAGCAGTACTTC.

The chain is built from TRBV27 and TRBJ2-7; 7 nucleotides agree with TRBD1. Germline V gene sequence: CDR1 MNHEY, CDR2 SMNVEV (reference sequence). The CDR3 extends over 14 amino acids. The J segment lost 1 base and the V segment lost 7 bases, leaving 7 bases of the junction unmatched. The CDR3 DNA follows: TGTGCCAGCACCTACAGGGGTCGATCCTACGAGCAGTACTTC. It yields the protein CASTYRGRSYEQYF.